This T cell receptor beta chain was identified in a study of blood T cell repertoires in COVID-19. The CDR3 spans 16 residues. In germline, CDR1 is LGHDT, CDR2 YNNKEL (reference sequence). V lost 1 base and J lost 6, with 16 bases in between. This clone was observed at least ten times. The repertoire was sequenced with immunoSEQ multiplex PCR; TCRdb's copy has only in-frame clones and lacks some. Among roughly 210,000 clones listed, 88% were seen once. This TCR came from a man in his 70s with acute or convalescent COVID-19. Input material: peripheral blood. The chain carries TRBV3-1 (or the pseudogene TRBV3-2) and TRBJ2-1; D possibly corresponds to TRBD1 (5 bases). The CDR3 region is CASSQGVMIRVNEQFF. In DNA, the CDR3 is TGTGCCAGCAGCCAAGGGGTGATGATCAGGGTCAATGAGCAGTTCTTC.